Here is one T cell receptor (beta chain) with its context. This clone was found a few times. What antigen it recognizes has not been identified. Qualities for individual bases were not recorded, and no much larger clone is one base off. The sample originates from a study of blood T cell repertoires in COVID-19 (dated by TCRdb to 2019 to 2021). With regard to the full study: Collaborator samples came from the United States, Italy and Spain and covered acute and convalescent phases of COVID-19. The prospective study material was composed of cDNA or gDNA derived from T cells, B-cell-depleted T cells, or PBMCs. The dataset comprised deeply sampled blood TCRbeta repertoires from subjects exposed to, actively infected with, or recovered from COVID-19. The repertoires were made available in a free public database intended to serve as a resource for research on the immune response to SARS-CoV-2. Samples came from the ongoing ImmuneRACE study (first 160 participants) plus 1,254 subjects from 6 global collaborators. The sample metadata nearly always contained a de-identified subject ID, COVID-19 status, age in years and sex. Where HLA class I and class II types were available, the types were taken from metadata supplied by the sample provider, not from assay-based typing. General conclusions and limits of the study: How much clinical and demographic metadata was included differed by source and by participant, and the metadata was provided uncurated.

Whole blood was collected in K2EDTA tubes by collaborating institutions according to the institutions' own protocols. For TCRbeta analysis, collaborators shipped samples as frozen whole blood, isolated PBMCs, or DNA extracted from either of those sample types. The immunoSEQ Assay, a bias-controlled multiplex PCR, was used to amplify TCRbeta CDR3 regions from genomic DNA. In the original analysis: Nucleated cell counts per sample were estimated from amplification of reference gene primers within the assay. To quantify the absolute abundance of each unique TCRbeta CDR3 rearrangement, sequence reads were collapsed and filtered. Productive Simpson clonality was computed per sample as the square root of Simpson's diversity index over productive rearrangements. TCRdb obtained this table from immuneACCESS and retained in-frame rearrangements with V and J assigned. These tables miss some clones; where compared with another copy, unresolved V genes account for less than half of the shortfall, and the remainder is unexplained. The V and J calls and clone size come from that table; D and trimming were worked out from the DNA. Present in this sample are roughly 150,000 clones, about four fifths of which were seen just once. The top ten clonotypes cover under 2.5% of the sample.

The CDR3 spans 13 residues, from the cysteine through the phenylalanine. CDR3 DNA only is kept here, 39 bases in frame from base 1. From the germline V gene, CDR1 is SGHDN and CDR2 is FVKESK. V is cut by 0 bases and J by 11 bases, and the space between the germline ends is 13 bases. The rearranged chain carries TRBV14 and TRBJ1-1; TRBD1 is perhaps the D gene, given 5 matching bases. Input material: peripheral blood. The sequence came from an elderly woman with acute or convalescent COVID-19. The CDR3 in this case is CASSQEGRRGAFF. The sequence in DNA is TGTGCCAGCAGCCAAGAAGGGAGGCGGGGGGCTTTCTTT. Outside the CDR3, residues come from the reference TRBV14 and TRBJ1-1 proteins, so the full variable domain is: EAGVTQFPSHSVIEKGQTVTLRCDPISGHDNLYWYRRVMGKEIKFLLHFVKESKQDESGMPNNRFLAERTGGTYSTLKVQPAELEDSGVYFCASSQEGRRGAFFGQGTRLTVV.